Listed below are T cell receptor beta chains from one sample, sequenced in a study of blood T cell repertoires in COVID-19. Only in-frame clones appear in the TCRdb table, and some are missing; sequencing was by immunoSEQ multiplex PCR. The repertoire holds hundreds of thousands of clones, with 85% to 90% as singletons. Sequenced sample: peripheral blood. These receptors all stem from a man between 65 and 85 years old with acute or convalescent COVID-19. CDR3s include the opening cysteine and the closing phenylalanine or tryptophan. A D gene is named only where the DNA matches it firmly. For some rows the clone size is stated as once, few or many, or as a class when expanded; others skip it.

d_call | j_call | v_call | clone_size | cdr3_aa | cdr3_nt
TRBD1 | TRBJ1-4 | TRBV7-8 | few | CASSDRVPEKLFF | TGTGCCAGCAGCGACAGGGTTCCTGAAAAACTGTTTTTT
- | TRBJ1-4 | TRBV18 | - | CASSLWSQATNEKLFF | TGTGCCAGCTCACTTTGGTCGCAGGCAACTAATGAAAAACTGTTTTTT
- | TRBJ2-2 | TRBV5-1 | - | CASSLVSGTQNTGELFF | TGCGCCAGCAGCTTGGTCTCCGGGACACAGAACACCGGGGAGCTGTTTTTT
- | TRBJ2-2 | TRBV28 | once | CASSFLGGENTGELFF | TGTGCCAGCAGTTTCCTGGGGGGTGAGAACACCGGGGAGCTGTTTTTT
TRBD2 | TRBJ2-1 | TRBV28 | once | CASSTTSGSNEQFF | TGTGCCAGCAGTACAACTAGCGGGTCGAATGAGCAGTTCTTC
TRBD2 | TRBJ2-3 | TRBV4-2 | - | CASSQPGLAGTDTQYF | TGTGCCAGCAGCCAACCGGGACTAGCGGGCACAGATACGCAGTATTTT
TRBD1 | TRBJ1-4 | TRBV7-2 | - | CASSRTGFNEKLFF | TGTGCCAGCAGCCGGACAGGGTTTAATGAAAAACTGTTTTTT
- | TRBJ2-5 | TRBV28 | few | CASSPTGQETQYF | TGTGCCAGCAGTCCCACAGGTCAAGAGACCCAGTACTTC
- | TRBJ2-5 | TRBV29-1 | - | CSVAPQSQETQYF | TGCAGCGTTGCCCCGCAGTCCCAAGAGACCCAGTACTTC
- | TRBJ2-1 | TRBV5-4 | - | CASSLERYNEQFF | TGTGCCAGCAGCTTGGAACGGTACAATGAGCAGTTCTTC
- | TRBJ2-1 | TRBV24-1 | - | CATSGPMGSSYNEQFF | TGTGCCACCAGTGGTCCCATGGGGAGCTCCTACAATGAGCAGTTCTTC
TRBD1 | TRBJ1-2 | TRBV30 | few | CAWTVGTGYGGYTF | TGTGCCTGGACTGTGGGGACAGGGTATGGTGGCTACACCTTC
TRBD2 | TRBJ2-3 | TRBV28 | few | CASRRTSGRADTQYF | TGTGCCAGCAGACGGACTAGCGGGAGGGCAGATACGCAGTATTTT
- | TRBJ1-5 | TRBV28 | - | CASSLVGGRNQPQHF | TGTGCCAGCAGTTTAGTAGGGGGTAGAAATCAGCCCCAGCATTTT
- | TRBJ1-2 | TRBV28 | - | CASSLPHVDGYTF | TGTGCCAGCAGTCTCCCCCATGTAGATGGCTACACCTTC
- | TRBJ2-1 | TRBV19 | - | CASSIFGTGSYNEQFF | TGTGCCAGTAGTATATTCGGGACTGGATCCTACAATGAGCAGTTCTTC
TRBD2 | TRBJ2-1 | TRBV19 | - | CASSMTSGSNGEQFF | TGTGCCAGTAGTATGACTAGCGGGAGCAACGGTGAGCAGTTCTTC
TRBD2 | TRBJ2-3 | TRBV6-5 | - | CASKVGGGTDTQYF | TGTGCCAGCAAGGTTGGGGGGGGCACAGATACGCAGTATTTT
TRBD1 | TRBJ1-1 | TRBV6-5 | - | CASTPPGGQGEAFF | TGTGCCAGCACCCCCCCAGGGGGACAGGGGGAGGCTTTCTTT
TRBD1 | TRBJ1-1 | TRBV5-4 | - | CASSLTGGQGTEAFF | TGTGCCAGCAGCTTGACCGGGGGACAGGGCACTGAAGCTTTCTTT
- | TRBJ1-4 | TRBV6-1 | - | CASSEIPGTNEKLFF | TGTGCCAGCAGTGAAATCCCGGGAACTAATGAAAAACTGTTTTTT
- | TRBJ1-6 | TRBV5-4 | once | CASSFGTENSPLHF | TGTGCCAGCAGCTTCGGTACAGAGAATTCACCCCTCCACTTT
- | TRBJ2-1 | TRBV5-1 | - | CASSPLGSFYNEQFF | TGCGCCAGCAGCCCATTAGGGAGTTTCTACAATGAGCAGTTCTTC
- | TRBJ2-1 | TRBV3-1/TRBV3-2 | - | CASSQDVYEQFF | TGTGCCAGCAGCCAAGATGTCTATGAGCAGTTCTTC
- | TRBJ1-2 | TRBV24-1 | - | CATSDRGSYYGYTF | TGTGCCACCAGTGATCGGGGGTCTTATTATGGCTACACCTTC
TRBD1 | TRBJ2-2 | TRBV24-1 | once | CATSAWTDGQGTPANTGELFF | TGTGCCACCAGTGCCTGGACCGACGGACAGGGGACTCCCGCGAACACCGGGGAGCTGTTTTTT
- | TRBJ1-5 | TRBV24-1 | - | CATSSANQPQHF | TGTGCCACCAGTTCCGCGAATCAGCCCCAGCATTTT
TRBD1 | TRBJ2-7 | TRBV20-1 | - | CSATDRGKSYEQYF | TGCAGTGCTACTGACAGGGGGAAGTCCTACGAGCAGTACTTC
TRBD2 | TRBJ2-5 | TRBV11-2 | - | CASSPGGQETQYF | TGTGCCAGCAGCCCGGGGGGCCAAGAGACCCAGTACTTC
- | TRBJ2-3 | TRBV30 | - | CAWSRGPRSDTQYF | TGTGCCTGGAGTCGAGGCCCGAGATCAGATACGCAGTATTTT
- | TRBJ2-7 | TRBV28 | - | CASSSRYEQYF | TGTGCCAGCAGTTCCCGCTACGAGCAGTACTTC
TRBD2 | TRBJ2-4 | TRBV6-5 | - | CASSYSGGENIQYF | TGTGCCAGCAGTTACTCTGGGGGGGAAAACATTCAGTACTTC
- | TRBJ2-2 | TRBV9 | - | CASTRSPLNTGELFF | TGTGCCAGTACAAGGAGCCCTTTGAACACCGGGGAGCTGTTTTTT
- | TRBJ1-5 | TRBV7-2 | few | CASSSREFSNQPQHF | TGTGCCAGCAGCTCCCGGGAATTCAGCAATCAGCCCCAGCATTTT
- | TRBJ2-7 | TRBV6-1 | few | CASSEWERRTYEQYF | TGTGCCAGCAGTGAATGGGAGAGAAGGACCTACGAGCAGTACTTC
- | TRBJ1-5 | TRBV7-8 | - | CASSIFPGLSNQPQHF | TGTGCCAGCAGCATTTTTCCGGGTCTAAGCAATCAGCCCCAGCATTTT
TRBD2 | TRBJ2-1 | TRBV28 | few | CASRWEGQQFF | TGTGCCAGCAGATGGGAGGGCCAGCAGTTCTTC
- | TRBJ1-1 | TRBV29-1 | - | CSAVGGRRTEAFF | TGCAGCGCCGTCGGGGGGCGGCGGACTGAAGCTTTCTTT
- | TRBJ1-1 | TRBV19 | - | CASGHNEGIAFF | TGTGCCAGTGGTCACAATGAGGGCATCGCTTTCTTT
TRBD2 | TRBJ2-3 | TRBV2 | once | CASSFRTSGTILADTQYF | TGTGCCAGCAGTTTTCGGACTAGCGGGACAATTTTAGCAGATACGCAGTATTTT
TRBD1 | TRBJ1-4 | TRBV5-5 | - | CASSEGQRVATNEKLFF | TGTGCCAGCAGCGAGGGACAGCGGGTTGCAACTAATGAAAAACTGTTTTTT
- | TRBJ2-7 | TRBV7-2 | - | CASSLVPGEQYF | TGTGCCAGCAGCTTAGTCCCGGGGGAGCAGTACTTC
TRBD1 | TRBJ1-5 | TRBV2 | once | CASTRDSYQPQHF | TGTGCCAGTACCCGGGACAGCTATCAGCCCCAGCATTTT
- | TRBJ1-1 | TRBV28 | - | CASSLSGYPRSEAFF | TGTGCCAGCAGTTTATCGGGATATCCGAGATCCGAAGCTTTCTTT
TRBD1 | TRBJ2-7 | TRBV7-2 | - | CASSLARGTGLSYEQYF | TGTGCCAGCAGCTTAGCCCGAGGGACAGGTCTCTCCTACGAGCAGTACTTC
- | TRBJ1-2 | TRBV4-3 | few | CASSQDLGGRGYGYTF | TGCGCCAGCAGCCAAGATCTTGGAGGTCGGGGCTATGGCTACACCTTC
TRBD2 | TRBJ2-1 | TRBV29-1 | once | CSVRTSGGRYNEQFF | TGCAGCGTTCGGACTAGCGGGGGCCGTTACAATGAGCAGTTCTTC
- | TRBJ1-1 | TRBV25-1 | - | CASSEWGGITEAFF | TGTGCCAGCAGTGAATGGGGAGGGATCACTGAAGCTTTCTTT
TRBD2 | TRBJ2-1 | TRBV7-2 | - | CASSFGGGQILFNEQFF | TGTGCCAGCAGCTTCGGGGGGGGTCAGATTCTTTTTAATGAGCAGTTCTTC
- | TRBJ1-3 | TRBV5-4 | - | CASSFKGGAIKNTIYF | TGTGCCAGCAGCTTTAAAGGAGGGGCCATTAAAAACACCATATATTTT
- | TRBJ2-7 | TRBV18 | once | CASSPRRGSYEQYF | TGTGCCAGCTCACCCCGCAGGGGCTCCTACGAGCAGTACTTC